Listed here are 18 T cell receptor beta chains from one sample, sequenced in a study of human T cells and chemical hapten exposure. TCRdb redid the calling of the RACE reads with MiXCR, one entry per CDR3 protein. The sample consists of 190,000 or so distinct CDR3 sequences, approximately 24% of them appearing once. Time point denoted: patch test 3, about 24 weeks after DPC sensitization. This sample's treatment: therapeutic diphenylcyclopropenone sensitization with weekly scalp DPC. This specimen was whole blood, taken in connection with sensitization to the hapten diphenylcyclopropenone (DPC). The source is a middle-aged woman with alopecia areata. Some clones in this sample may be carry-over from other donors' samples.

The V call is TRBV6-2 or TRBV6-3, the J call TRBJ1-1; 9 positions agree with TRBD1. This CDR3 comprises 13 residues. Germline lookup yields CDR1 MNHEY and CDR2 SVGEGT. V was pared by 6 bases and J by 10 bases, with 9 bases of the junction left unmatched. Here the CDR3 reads CASSRGQGRIAFF. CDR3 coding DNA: TGTGCCAGCAGCCGCGGACAGGGGCGGATAGCTTTCTTT.

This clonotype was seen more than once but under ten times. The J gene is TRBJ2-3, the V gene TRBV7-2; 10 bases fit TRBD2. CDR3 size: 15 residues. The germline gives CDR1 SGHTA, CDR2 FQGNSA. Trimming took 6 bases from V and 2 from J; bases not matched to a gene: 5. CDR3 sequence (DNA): TGTGCCAGCAGTCTTACTAGCGGGGTCACAGATACGCAGTATTTT. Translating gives CASSLTSGVTDTQYF.

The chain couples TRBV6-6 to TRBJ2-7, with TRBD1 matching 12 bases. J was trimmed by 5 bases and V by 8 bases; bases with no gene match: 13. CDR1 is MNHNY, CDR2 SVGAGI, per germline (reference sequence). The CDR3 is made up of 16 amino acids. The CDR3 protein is CASGTGGLTTPNEQYF. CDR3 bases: TGTGCCAGCGGGACAGGGGGCCTAACGACACCAAACGAGCAGTACTTC.

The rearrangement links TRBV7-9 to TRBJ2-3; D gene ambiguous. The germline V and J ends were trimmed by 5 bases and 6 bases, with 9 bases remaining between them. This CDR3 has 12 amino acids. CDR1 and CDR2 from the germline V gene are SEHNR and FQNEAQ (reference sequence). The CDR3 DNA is TGTGCCAGCAGCCCGACATGGGATACGCAGTATTTT. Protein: CASSPTWDTQYF.

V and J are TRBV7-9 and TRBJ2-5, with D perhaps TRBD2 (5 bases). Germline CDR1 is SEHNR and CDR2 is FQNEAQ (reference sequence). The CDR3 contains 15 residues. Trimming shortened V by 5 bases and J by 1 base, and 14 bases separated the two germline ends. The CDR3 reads CASSPRGGGQETQYF. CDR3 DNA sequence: TGTGCCAGCAGCCCCCGTGGAGGCGGCCAAGAGACCCAGTACTTC.

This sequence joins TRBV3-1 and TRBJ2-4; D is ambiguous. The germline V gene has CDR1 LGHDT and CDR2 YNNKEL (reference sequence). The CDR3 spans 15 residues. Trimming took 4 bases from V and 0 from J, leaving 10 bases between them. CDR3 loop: CASSRQVGAKNIQYF. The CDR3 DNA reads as TGTGCCAGCAGCCGCCAGGTCGGAGCCAAAAACATTCAGTACTTC.

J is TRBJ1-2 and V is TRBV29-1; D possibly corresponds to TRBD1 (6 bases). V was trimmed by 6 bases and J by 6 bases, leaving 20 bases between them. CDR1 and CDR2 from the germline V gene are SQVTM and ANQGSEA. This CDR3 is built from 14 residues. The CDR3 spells CSVRGTREGNGYTF. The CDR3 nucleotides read TGCAGCGTACGTGGGACACGGGAAGGAAATGGCTACACCTTC.

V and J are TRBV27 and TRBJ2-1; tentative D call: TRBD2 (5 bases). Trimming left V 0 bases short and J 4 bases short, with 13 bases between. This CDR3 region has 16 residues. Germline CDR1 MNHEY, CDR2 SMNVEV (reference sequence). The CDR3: CASSLSSSRGYNEQFF. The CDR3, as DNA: TGTGCCAGCAGTTTATCGTCGTCACGGGGTTACAATGAGCAGTTCTTC.

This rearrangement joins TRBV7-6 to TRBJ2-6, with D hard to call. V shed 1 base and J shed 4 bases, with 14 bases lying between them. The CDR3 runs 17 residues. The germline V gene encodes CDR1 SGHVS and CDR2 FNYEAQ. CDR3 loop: CASSLEGSSLGANVLTF. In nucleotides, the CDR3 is TGTGCCAGCAGCTTAGAAGGCAGTTCCTTAGGGGCCAACGTCCTGACTTTC.

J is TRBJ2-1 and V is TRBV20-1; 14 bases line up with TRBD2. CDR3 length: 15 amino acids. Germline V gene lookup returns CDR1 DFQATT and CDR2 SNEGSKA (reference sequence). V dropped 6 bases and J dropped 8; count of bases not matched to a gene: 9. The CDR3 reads CSATGTSGSSDEQFF. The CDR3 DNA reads TGCAGTGCCACCGGGACTAGCGGGAGTAGCGATGAGCAGTTCTTC.

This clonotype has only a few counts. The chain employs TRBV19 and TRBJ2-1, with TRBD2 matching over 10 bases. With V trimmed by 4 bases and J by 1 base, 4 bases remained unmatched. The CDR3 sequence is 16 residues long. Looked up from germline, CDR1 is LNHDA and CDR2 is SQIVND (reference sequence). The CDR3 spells CASSTSGSQSYNEQFF. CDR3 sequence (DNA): TGTGCCAGTAGTACTAGCGGGAGCCAGTCCTACAATGAGCAGTTCTTC. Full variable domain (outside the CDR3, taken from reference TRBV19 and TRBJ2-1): DGGITQSPKYLFRKEGQNVTLSCEQNLNHDAMYWYRQDPGQGLRLIYYSQIVNDFQKGDIAEGYSVSREKKESFPLTVTSAQKNPTAFYLCASSTSGSQSYNEQFFGPGTRLTVL.

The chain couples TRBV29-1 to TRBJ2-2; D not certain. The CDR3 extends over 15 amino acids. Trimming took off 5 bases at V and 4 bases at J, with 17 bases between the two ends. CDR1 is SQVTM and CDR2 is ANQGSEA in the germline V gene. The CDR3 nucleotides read TGCAGCGTTCCAATTGGGGATCGGGTCACCGGGGAGCTGTTTTTT. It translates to CSVPIGDRVTGELFF.

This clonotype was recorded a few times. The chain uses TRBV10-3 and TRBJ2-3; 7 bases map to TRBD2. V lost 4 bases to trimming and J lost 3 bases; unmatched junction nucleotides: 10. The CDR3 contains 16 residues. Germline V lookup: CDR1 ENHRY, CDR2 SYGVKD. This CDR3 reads CAISGNLAARTDTQYF. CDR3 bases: TGTGCCATCAGTGGGAACCTAGCGGCGAGGACAGATACGCAGTATTTT.

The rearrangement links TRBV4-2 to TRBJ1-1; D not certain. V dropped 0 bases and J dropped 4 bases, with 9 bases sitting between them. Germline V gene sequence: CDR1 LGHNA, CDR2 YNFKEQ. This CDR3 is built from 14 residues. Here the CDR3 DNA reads TGTGCCAGCAGCCAAGATTCGGGATTCACTGAAGCTTTCTTT. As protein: CASSQDSGFTEAFF.

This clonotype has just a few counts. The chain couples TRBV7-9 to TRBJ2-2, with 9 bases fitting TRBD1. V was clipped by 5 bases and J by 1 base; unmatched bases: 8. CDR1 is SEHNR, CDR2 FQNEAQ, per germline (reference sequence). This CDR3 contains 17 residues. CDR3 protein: CASSPEPGQGNTGELFF. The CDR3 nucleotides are TGTGCCAGCAGCCCCGAACCGGGACAGGGGAACACCGGGGAGCTGTTTTTT.

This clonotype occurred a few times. As DNA, the CDR3 is TGTGCCAGCGGAGGGGGCCGGGTGTACAATGAGCAGTTCTTC. Its protein product is CASGGGRVYNEQFF. The chain is built from TRBV12-3 or TRBV12-4 and TRBJ2-1; D might be TRBD1 (7 bases). The V end lost 8 bases, the J end lost 4 bases, and 15 bases lay between the germline ends. The CDR3 contains 14 residues.

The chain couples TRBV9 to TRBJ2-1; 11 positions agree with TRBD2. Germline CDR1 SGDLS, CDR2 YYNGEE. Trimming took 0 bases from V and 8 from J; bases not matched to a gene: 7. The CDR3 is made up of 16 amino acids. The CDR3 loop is CASSVGPGLAVHEQFF. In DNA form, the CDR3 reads TGTGCCAGCAGCGTAGGTCCGGGACTAGCGGTCCATGAGCAGTTCTTC. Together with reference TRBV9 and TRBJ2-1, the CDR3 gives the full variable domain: DSGVTQTPKHLITATGQRVTLRCSPRSGDLSVYWYQQSLDQGLQFLIQYYNGEERAKGNILERFSAQQFPDLHSELNLSSLELGDSALYFCASSVGPGLAVHEQFFGPGTRLTVL.

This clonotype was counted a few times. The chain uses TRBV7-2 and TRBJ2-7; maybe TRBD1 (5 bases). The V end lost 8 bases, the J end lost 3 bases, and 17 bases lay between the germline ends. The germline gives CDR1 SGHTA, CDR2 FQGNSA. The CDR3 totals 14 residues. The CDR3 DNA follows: TGTGCCAGCCACATGGGGCCCGGCCTCTACGAGCAGTACTTC. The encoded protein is CASHMGPGLYEQYF.